This T cell receptor beta chain was found in a study of blood T cells in healthy people across ages (dated by TCRdb to the mid-2010s). General notes on the study: Template switching captured roughly one uniquely barcoded TCR beta cDNA molecule per two T cells in model experiments. Using deep sequencing normalized with unique cDNA molecular identifiers, the study measured how TCR beta repertoire diversity changes with age. The donors were split into four age groups: young (average around 15 years), middle-aged (roughly 39), aged (62) and long-lived (approximately 80). To avoid experimental bias, donors of different ages were distributed randomly across sequencing lanes. Using the same blood draw, the study looked at two additional independent replicas of 1 million unique cDNA reads for two donors, one aged 18 to 30 and the other aged 80 or older.

The 39 donors, aged about 6 to 95 years, were systemically healthy Caucasian individuals from Russia. Approximately 9.7 milliliters of peripheral blood were drawn from each donor into EDTA-treated Vacutainer tubes. Ficoll-Paque density-gradient centrifugation was used to isolate PBMCs, with at least 7 million per sample. Trizol reagent was used to extract total RNA from the PBMCs, yielding at least 6 micrograms per sample. For every donor, flow cytometry on a PBMC aliquot measured the percentage of naive CD45RAhigh/CD27high T cells. Overall study outcomes, separate from this receptor: As age increased, observed TCR beta diversity per million T cells dropped in a roughly linear way, and a significant reduction was already evident by age 40. Donor CMV infection status was unknown, potentially confounding age-related changes in expanded clonotypes. Because profiling used bulk unsorted PBMCs, naive and antigen-experienced compartments could not be compared conclusively. Estimates of total diversity from one million sequenced T cells were regarded as lower bounds and underestimates. A strong correlation was found between observed TCR beta diversity and the percentage of naive T cells measured by flow cytometry. Compared with the aged group, more naive CD4+ T cells, fewer expanded clones and increased TCR diversity were shown by the long-lived group, suggesting age selection.

This clonotype was detected a few times. It has no known antigen specificity. There are no base qualities to consult, and no much larger clone falls within one base. The library was prepared using 5' RACE. Sequencing was carried out with an Illumina HiSeq 2500. A second PCR of 7 to 11 cycles was performed with a sample-barcoded 5' primer and a J-beta primer mix. A unique molecular identifier was introduced onto each TCR beta cDNA molecule by a template-switch 5' adaptor carrying 12 random nucleotides. At least 2.5 million CDR3-containing paired-end reads were obtained from each sample. First-strand cDNA was synthesized from all RNA with the Mint cDNA synthesis kit, primed by a TRBC-specific oligonucleotide. Following uracil-DNA glycosylase treatment, a first 18-cycle PCR with universal primers M1SS and BC2_uni_R was performed on all cDNA. As for the authors' bioinformatics: Normalization of each sample was performed by random selection of 1 million high-quality reads, each carrying a distinct molecular identifier. Instead of being binned into consensus sequences, reads that shared molecular identifiers were thrown out. MiTCR, set to a Q25 quality threshold and the strictest error-elimination algorithm, was used for CDR3 identification, clonotype clustering and error correction. A nonparametric unseen species model with Euler transformation was used to estimate lower-bound total TCR beta diversity. Starting from the raw public reads, TCRdb applied fastp trimming at Q25, assembled clones with MiXCR and retained in-frame beta chains. Rows with a matching CDR3 protein are joined into one entry that keeps the most common DNA and genes. TCRdb, not the original authors, processed these V and J calls. Recorded for this sample are 1.2 million to 1.5 million distinct CDR3 sequences; roughly 45% of them occurred a single time. Together, the top ten hold 7.9% of the sample.

From the cysteine through the phenylalanine, the CDR3 covers 20 amino acids. Only CDR3 DNA is held: 60 bases, read in frame from base 1. At the junction V is shortened by 0 bases and J by 1 base; bases outside the gene matches: 18. CDR1 is given as MNHEY and CDR2 as SVGAGI, both from the germline V gene. The chain joins TRBV6-5 to TRBJ2-7; 7 bases in the junction line up with TRBD1. Material for sequencing was blood. The clonotype originates from a woman aged 18-29 years in good health. The CDR3 reads CASSYSIGQATDRRSYEQYF. The nucleotide sequence reads TGTGCCAGCAGTTACTCGATCGGTCAGGCTACGGACAGGAGATCCTACGAGCAGTACTTC.